The 21 T cell receptor beta chains below all came from one sample that was sequenced in a study of shared clonotypes between healthy human individuals (dated by TCRdb to the early 2020s). Preparation of the library involved the immunoSEQ multiplex PCR assay. In TCRdb, the immuneACCESS table is reduced to in-frame sequences with V and J assigned. These tables do not hold every clone; where another copy was compared, an unresolved V gene accounts for under half, and the others remain unexplained. A total of some 2,100,000 clones appear in this sample, about 93% of them only once. The ten largest make up roughly 1.7% of the sample. CD8 naive samples were obtained by positive selection for CCR7 among CD45RO-negative cells, yielding a CD45RA+CCR7+ population from which TemRA cells were excluded. Sequenced sample: naive CD8+ T cells from PBMCs. The cell subset or site label, as the study defines it: CD45RA+CCR7+. The receptor source for this set is a young man in good health. Some clones in this sample may be carry-over from other donors' samples.

The chain has TRBV2 and TRBJ1-3; D unclear. The CDR3 is 13 residues long. Germline V gene lookup returns CDR1 SNHLY and CDR2 FYNNEI. The V gene lost 8 bases and the J gene lost 4 bases, with 12 bases spanning the gap. CDR3 nucleotide sequence: TGTGCCAGCCTCGGAAGGGCGGGAAACACCATATATTTT. Its translation: CASLGRAGNTIYF.

CDR3: CASSARGRVTDTQYF. DNA for the CDR3: TGTGCCAGCAGTGCCAGGGGGCGAGTCACAGATACGCAGTATTTT. The V and J genes are TRBV27 and TRBJ2-3, with 8 bases that match TRBD1. Germline trimming cut 5 bases from V and 2 bases from J; bases unmatched to any gene: 6. Germline assignment: CDR1 MNHEY and CDR2 SMNVEV (reference sequence). The CDR3 is 15 amino acids.

The chain uses TRBV5-1 and TRBJ1-2; a possible D gene is TRBD1 (5 bases). Trimming pared 3 bases from V and 6 bases from J, leaving 12 bases between. Germline V CDR1 and CDR2: SGHRS, YFSETQ. The CDR3 consists of 13 residues. CDR3 amino acids: CASSSSDIDGYTF. CDR3 DNA sequence: TGCGCCAGCAGCTCTTCGGACATCGATGGCTACACCTTC.

The genes are TRBV4-1 and TRBJ2-2; D possibly corresponds to TRBD1 (6 bases). The length of the CDR3 is 16 residues. The germline V gene encodes CDR1 MGHRA and CDR2 YSYEKL. The V gene lost 0 bases and the J gene lost 6 bases, with 14 bases spanning the gap. DNA of the CDR3: TGCGCCAGCAGCCAAGAACAGGGTAGGGATGCCGGGGAGCTGTTTTTT. Amino acid sequence: CASSQEQGRDAGELFF.

This rearrangement joins TRBV6-5 to TRBJ2-7; unclear D gene. Germline CDR1 is MNHEY and CDR2 is SVGAGI. Trimming shortened V by 4 bases and J by 7 bases, and 11 bases separated the two germline ends. CDR3 size: 12 residues. CDR3 in amino acids: CASSSTLLEQYF. The CDR3 coding sequence is TGTGCCAGCAGTTCAACTCTGCTGGAGCAGTACTTC.

The chain joins TRBV19 to TRBJ2-2; tentative D call: TRBD2 (6 bases). CDR1 is LNHDA and CDR2 is SQIVND in the germline V gene (reference sequence). V lost 8 bases and J lost 5, with 12 bases in between. The CDR3 extends over 13 amino acids. The CDR3 nucleotides read TGTGCCAGTCTCCTTGGGGGGACCGGGGAGCTGTTTTTT. It translates to CASLLGGTGELFF.

This chain links TRBV6-1 with TRBJ2-7; 7 bases agree with TRBD2. CDR1 is MNHNS and CDR2 is SASEGT in the germline V gene. V lost 0 bases and J lost 0; bases outside the gene matches: 8. The CDR3 is made up of 17 amino acids. The CDR3 region is CASSEAPWTRSSYEQYF. CDR3 DNA: TGTGCCAGCAGTGAAGCCCCTTGGACTAGGAGCTCCTACGAGCAGTACTTC.

The chain has TRBV6-1 and TRBJ2-2, with 8 positions matching TRBD1. The CDR3 is 12 residues long. Germline values: CDR1 MNHNS, CDR2 SASEGT. V lost 6 bases and J lost 6; bases outside the gene matches: 0. Here the CDR3 reads CASRDRAGELFF. In DNA, the CDR3 is TGTGCCAGCAGGGACAGGGCCGGGGAGCTGTTTTTT.

J is TRBJ1-5 and V is TRBV19, with a tentative D call TRBD1 (5 bases). V lost 3 bases and J 9 bases, leaving 21 bases between the germline ends. Germline V CDR1 and CDR2: LNHDA, SQIVND (reference sequence). The CDR3 is 16 residues long. CDR3 protein: CASSMPLEGPEWPQHF. The CDR3 coding sequence is TGTGCCAGTAGTATGCCATTGGAGGGGCCGGAGTGGCCCCAGCATTTT.

The gene calls are TRBV28 and TRBJ1-3, with D perhaps TRBD1 (5 bases). Germline V lookup: CDR1 MDHEN, CDR2 SYDVKM. Deletions cut 3 bases from V and 0 bases from J, with 9 bases between. The CDR3 spans 15 residues. The chain's CDR3 is CASSFYGGSGNTIYF. The CDR3 DNA follows: TGTGCCAGCAGTTTTTATGGGGGCTCTGGAAACACCATATATTTT.

CDR3 sequence: CASSFRASNEQFF. The CDR3 DNA follows: TGTGCCAGCAGTTTCCGAGCGAGCAATGAGCAGTTCTTC. The chain carries TRBV28 and TRBJ2-1; no clear D. CDR1 is MDHEN, CDR2 SYDVKM, per germline. The ends were cut back, 3 bases at V and 6 bases at J, with 9 bases in the middle. The length of the CDR3 is 13 residues.

This chain joins TRBV19 and TRBJ1-1; D uncertain. Germline V gene sequence: CDR1 LNHDA, CDR2 SQIVND (reference sequence). This CDR3 has 16 residues. The V end was cut by 1 base, the J end by 1 base, with 13 bases between. CDR3 protein: CASSIVSGLENTEAFF. CDR3 nucleotide sequence: TGTGCCAGTAGTATAGTCTCAGGACTAGAGAACACTGAAGCTTTCTTT.

This chain links TRBV7-9 with TRBJ2-5; D is perhaps TRBD1 or TRBD2 (6 bases each). Germline assignment: CDR1 SEHNR and CDR2 FQNEAQ (reference sequence). V gave up 0 bases and J gave up 5 bases, with 16 bases separating them. CDR3 length: 16 amino acids. CDR3 loop: CASSLAGGHLGETQYF. The CDR3 bases are TGTGCCAGCAGCTTAGCGGGGGGCCACCTGGGGGAGACCCAGTACTTC.

This clone was observed a single time. The rearrangement uses TRBV7-9 and TRBJ2-5, with D tentatively TRBD1 (7 bases). V lost 0 bases, J lost 4 bases, and 18 bases lay in between. Germline V gene lookup returns CDR1 SEHNR and CDR2 FQNEAQ (reference sequence). The CDR3 runs to 17 residues. As DNA, the CDR3 is TGTGCCAGCAGCTTAGCGAGACCTATCAGGGGGGTAGAGACCCAGTACTTC. Amino acids: CASSLARPIRGVETQYF.

The V call is TRBV4-1, the J call TRBJ2-1, with 9 positions matching TRBD2. The CDR3 has 16 amino acids. Trimming cost V 1 base and J 3 bases; bases outside gene matches: 4. In germline, CDR1 is MGHRA, CDR2 YSYEKL. The CDR3 DNA sequence: TGCGCCAGCAGCCAAGGGGTAGCGGGAGTCTACAATGAGCAGTTCTTC. The encoded protein is CASSQGVAGVYNEQFF.

The V gene is TRBV7-6, the J gene TRBJ2-1, with 7 bases lining up with TRBD2. J gave up 3 bases and V 5 bases, and 22 bases lay outside the gene matches. Germline V gives CDR1 SGHVS, CDR2 FNYEAQ. CDR3 length: 20 residues. This chain's CDR3 is CASSRGREDATLLYYNEQFF. CDR3 coding DNA: TGTGCCAGCAGCCGGGGACGGGAGGACGCAACCCTCTTATACTACAATGAGCAGTTCTTC.

Comment on this clone: Other DNA sequences in the sample encode the same CDR3. This sequence joins TRBV7-9 and TRBJ2-1; 8 nucleotides match TRBD1. Germline V gene lookup returns CDR1 SEHNR and CDR2 FQNEAQ (reference sequence). This CDR3 spans 15 amino acids. The V gene end was trimmed by 5 bases and the J gene end by 3 bases; junction bases not matched to a gene: 6. CDR3 DNA: TGTGCCAGCAGCCTAGGACAGGGTAACTACAATGAGCAGTTCTTC. It yields the protein CASSLGQGNYNEQFF.

V usage is TRBV2 and J usage is TRBJ1-5; D remains ambiguous. V was pared by 0 bases and J by 10 bases, with 13 bases between. Germline V gene lookup returns CDR1 SNHLY and CDR2 FYNNEI. This CDR3 spans 14 amino acids. The CDR3 nucleotides are TGTGCCAGCAGTGAAGCCCCGACGAACGGACCCCAGCATTTT. It translates to CASSEAPTNGPQHF. Full variable domain (remainder filled in from reference TRBV2 and TRBJ1-5): EPEVTQTPSHQVTQMGQEVILRCVPISNHLYFYWYRQILGQKVEFLVSFYNNEISEKSEIFDDQFSVERPDGSNFTLKIRSTKLEDSAMYFCASSEAPTNGPQHFGDGTRLSIL.

The gene calls are TRBV28 and TRBJ2-2, with D possibly TRBD1 on 5 matching bases. CDR1 is MDHEN and CDR2 is SYDVKM in the germline V gene. Trimming cost V 5 bases and J 7 bases, with 14 bases left between them. The CDR3 covers 14 residues. The CDR3 loop is CASSPLQENGELFF. The CDR3 DNA reads TGTGCCAGCAGTCCCTTACAGGAGAACGGGGAGCTGTTTTTT.

The rearrangement links TRBV28 to TRBJ2-5; the D is unclear. Per germline, CDR1 MDHEN and CDR2 SYDVKM. This CDR3 comprises 14 residues. The V gene lost 2 bases and the J gene lost 4 bases, with 11 bases spanning the gap. CDR3 loop: CASSLIGSGETQYF. CDR3 in DNA: TGTGCCAGCAGTTTAATAGGGTCGGGAGAGACCCAGTACTTC.

The chain's CDR3 is CATGLYEQYF. Here the CDR3 DNA reads TGTGCGACGGGCTTGTACGAGCAGTACTTC. V gene TRBV27 combines with J gene TRBJ2-7, with D unclear. CDR3 length equals 10 residues. From germline, CDR1 is MNHEY and CDR2 SMNVEV (reference sequence).